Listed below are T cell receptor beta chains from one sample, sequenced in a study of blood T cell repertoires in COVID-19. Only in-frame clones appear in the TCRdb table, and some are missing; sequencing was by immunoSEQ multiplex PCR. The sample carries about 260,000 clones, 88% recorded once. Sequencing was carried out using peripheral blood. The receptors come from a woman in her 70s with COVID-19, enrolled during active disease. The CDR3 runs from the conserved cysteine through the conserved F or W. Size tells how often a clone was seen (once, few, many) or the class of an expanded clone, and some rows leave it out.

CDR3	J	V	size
CASSYPGLAGDSYNEQFF	TRBJ2-1	TRBV6-9	-
CATSSYNEQFF	TRBJ2-1	TRBV19	-
CASSGGGGGSPYNEQFF	TRBJ2-1	TRBV9	-
CSVETVGTSVSYEQYF	TRBJ2-7	TRBV29-1	-
CASSLMERNTEAFF	TRBJ1-1	TRBV11-3	-
CASSQDGGPYEQYF	TRBJ2-7	TRBV14	-
CASSLTGGTEAFF	TRBJ1-1	TRBV13	-
CASSLPGQGFGYTF	TRBJ1-2	TRBV7-9	large
CASSWRLSGEGDNEQFF	TRBJ2-1	TRBV4-1	-
CASSYSSGGVSEQYF	TRBJ2-7	TRBV6-2/TRBV6-3	-
CASSSGNTEAFF	TRBJ1-1	TRBV6-5	-
CASSRQGAGLGYEQYF	TRBJ2-7	TRBV14	-
CASSPAGGSSYNEQFF	TRBJ2-1	TRBV28	-
CASSQVGGRSGNQPQHF	TRBJ1-5	TRBV4-1	-
CASSYGTSGGLYEQYF	TRBJ2-7	TRBV5-1	few
CASSYSSTEQYF	TRBJ2-7	TRBV6-6	-
CASSLSRAYEQYF	TRBJ2-7	TRBV19	-
CASSRGTSGVYNEQFF	TRBJ2-1	TRBV9	-
CASSAGAYGYTF	TRBJ1-2	TRBV12-3/TRBV12-4	-
CASRDSATNEKLFF	TRBJ1-4	TRBV6-5	-
CASSHFRTSGIEQFF	TRBJ2-1	TRBV4-1	once